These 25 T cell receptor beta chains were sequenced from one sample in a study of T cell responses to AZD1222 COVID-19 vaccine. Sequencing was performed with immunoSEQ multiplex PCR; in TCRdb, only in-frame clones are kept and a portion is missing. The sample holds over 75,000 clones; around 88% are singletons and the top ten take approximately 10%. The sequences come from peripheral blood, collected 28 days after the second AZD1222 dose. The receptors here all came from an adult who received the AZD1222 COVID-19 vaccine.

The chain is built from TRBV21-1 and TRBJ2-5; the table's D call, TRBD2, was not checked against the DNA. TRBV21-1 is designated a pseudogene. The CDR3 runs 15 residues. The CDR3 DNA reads TGTGCCAGCAGCAAAGGGGGTAGGCCGGGGGTGACCCAGTACTTC. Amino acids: CASSKGGRPGVTQYF.

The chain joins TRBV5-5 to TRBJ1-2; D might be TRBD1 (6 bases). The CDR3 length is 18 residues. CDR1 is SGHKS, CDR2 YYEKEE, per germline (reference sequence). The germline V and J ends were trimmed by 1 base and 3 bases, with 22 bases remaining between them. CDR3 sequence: CASSLSWGQQGPYYGYTF. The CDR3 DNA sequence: TGTGCCAGCAGCTTGTCGTGGGGCCAACAGGGCCCTTACTATGGCTACACCTTC.

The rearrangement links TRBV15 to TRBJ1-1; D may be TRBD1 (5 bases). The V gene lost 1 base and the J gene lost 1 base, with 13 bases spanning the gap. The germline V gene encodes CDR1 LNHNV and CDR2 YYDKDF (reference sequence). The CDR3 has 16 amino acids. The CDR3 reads CATSRGRQKTNTEAFF. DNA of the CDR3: TGTGCCACCAGCAGAGGGAGACAGAAAACGAACACTGAAGCTTTCTTT.

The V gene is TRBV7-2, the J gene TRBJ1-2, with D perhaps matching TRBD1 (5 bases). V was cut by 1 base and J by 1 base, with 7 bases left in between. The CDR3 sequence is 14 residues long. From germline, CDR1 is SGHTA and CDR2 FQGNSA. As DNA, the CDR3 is TGTGCCAGCAGCTTAGAAAGGGGTAACTATGGCTACACCTTC. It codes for CASSLERGNYGYTF.

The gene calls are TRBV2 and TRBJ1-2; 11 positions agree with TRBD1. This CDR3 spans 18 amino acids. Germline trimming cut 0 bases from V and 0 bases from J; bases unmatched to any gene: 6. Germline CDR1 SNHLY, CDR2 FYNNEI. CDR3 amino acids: CASSEARTGGASNYGYTF. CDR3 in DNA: TGTGCCAGCAGTGAAGCGCGGACAGGGGGCGCGTCTAACTATGGCTACACCTTC.

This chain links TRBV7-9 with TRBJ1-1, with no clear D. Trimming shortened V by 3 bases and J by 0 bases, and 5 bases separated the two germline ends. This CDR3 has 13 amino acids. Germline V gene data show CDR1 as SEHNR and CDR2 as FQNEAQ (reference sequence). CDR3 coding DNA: TGTGCCAGCAGCTTCTTCATGAACACTGAAGCTTTCTTT. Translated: CASSFFMNTEAFF.

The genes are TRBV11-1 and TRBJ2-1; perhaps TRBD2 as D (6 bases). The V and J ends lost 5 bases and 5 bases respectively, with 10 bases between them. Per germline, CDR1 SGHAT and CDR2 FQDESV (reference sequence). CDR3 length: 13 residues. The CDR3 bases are TGTGCCAGCAGCCCGGGGGTCCACAATGAGCAGTTCTTC. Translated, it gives CASSPGVHNEQFF.

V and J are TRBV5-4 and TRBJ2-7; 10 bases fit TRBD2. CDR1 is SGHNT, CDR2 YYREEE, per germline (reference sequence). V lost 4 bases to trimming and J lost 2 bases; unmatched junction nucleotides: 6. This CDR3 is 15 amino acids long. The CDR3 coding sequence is TGTGCCAGCAGCAATCGAGCGGGGGGGACCTACGAGCAGTACTTC. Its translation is CASSNRAGGTYEQYF.

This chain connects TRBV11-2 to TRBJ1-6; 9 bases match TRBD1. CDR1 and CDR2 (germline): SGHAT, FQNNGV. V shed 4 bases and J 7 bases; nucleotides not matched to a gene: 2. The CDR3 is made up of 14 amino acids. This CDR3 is CASSSGTGNSPLHF. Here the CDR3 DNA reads TGTGCCAGCAGCTCCGGGACAGGGAATTCACCCCTCCACTTT.

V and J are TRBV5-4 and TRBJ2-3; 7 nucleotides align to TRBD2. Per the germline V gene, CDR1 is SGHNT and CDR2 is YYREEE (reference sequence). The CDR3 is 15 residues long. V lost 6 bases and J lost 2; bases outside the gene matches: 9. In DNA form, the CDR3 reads TGTGCCAGCAAGGAGCGGGGTGACTCCACAGATACGCAGTATTTT. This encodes CASKERGDSTDTQYF.

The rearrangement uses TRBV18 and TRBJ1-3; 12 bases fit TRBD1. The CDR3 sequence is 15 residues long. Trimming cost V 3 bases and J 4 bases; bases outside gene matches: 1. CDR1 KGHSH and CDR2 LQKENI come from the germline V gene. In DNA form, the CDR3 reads TGTGCCAGCTCACCGGGACAGGGGGCAGGAAACACCATATATTTT. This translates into CASSPGQGAGNTIYF.

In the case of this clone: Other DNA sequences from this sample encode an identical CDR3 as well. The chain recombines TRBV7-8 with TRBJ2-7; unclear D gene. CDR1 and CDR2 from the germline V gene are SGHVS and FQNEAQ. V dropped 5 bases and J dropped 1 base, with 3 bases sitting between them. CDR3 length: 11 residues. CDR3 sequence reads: CASSPSYEQYF. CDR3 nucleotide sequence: TGTGCCAGCAGCCCTTCCTACGAGCAGTACTTC.

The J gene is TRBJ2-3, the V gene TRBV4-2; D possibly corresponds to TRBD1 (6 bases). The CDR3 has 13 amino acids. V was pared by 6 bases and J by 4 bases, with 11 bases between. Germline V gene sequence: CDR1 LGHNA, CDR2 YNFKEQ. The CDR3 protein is CASSTKGADTQYF. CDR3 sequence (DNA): TGTGCCAGCAGTACGAAGGGGGCAGATACGCAGTATTTT.

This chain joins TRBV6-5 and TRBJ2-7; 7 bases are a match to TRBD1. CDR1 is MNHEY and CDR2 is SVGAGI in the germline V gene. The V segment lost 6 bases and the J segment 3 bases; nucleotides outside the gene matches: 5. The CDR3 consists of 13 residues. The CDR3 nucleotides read TGTGCCAGCAGCCTCTGGACAGGCTACGAGCAGTACTTC. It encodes CASSLWTGYEQYF.

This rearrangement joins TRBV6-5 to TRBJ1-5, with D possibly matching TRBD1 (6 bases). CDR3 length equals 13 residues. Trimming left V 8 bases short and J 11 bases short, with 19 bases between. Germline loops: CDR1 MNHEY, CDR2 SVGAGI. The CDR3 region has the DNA TGTGCCAGCGGGCCCTTTCCGAGGGGGGCCCAGCATTTT. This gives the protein CASGPFPRGAQHF.

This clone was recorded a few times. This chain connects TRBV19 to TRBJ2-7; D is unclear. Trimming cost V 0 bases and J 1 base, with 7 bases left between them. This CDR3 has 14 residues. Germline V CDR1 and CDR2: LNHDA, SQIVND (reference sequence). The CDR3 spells CASSIDPRSYEQYF. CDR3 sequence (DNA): TGTGCCAGTAGTATAGATCCCAGGTCCTACGAGCAGTACTTC.

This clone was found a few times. In DNA form, the CDR3 reads TGTGCCACCCAGAAGGACAGCACCTTCTCTGGAAACACCATATATTTT. Amino acids: CATQKDSTFSGNTIYF. V is TRBV10-3 and J is TRBJ1-3; tentative D call: TRBD1 (6 bases). CDR1 and CDR2 from the germline V gene are ENHRY and SYGVKD. CDR3 length: 16 residues. V shed 10 bases and J shed 0 bases, with 19 bases lying between them.

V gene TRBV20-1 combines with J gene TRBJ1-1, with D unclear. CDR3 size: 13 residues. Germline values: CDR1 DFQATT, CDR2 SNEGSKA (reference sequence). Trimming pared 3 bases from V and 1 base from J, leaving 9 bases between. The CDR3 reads CSASSRKNTEAFF. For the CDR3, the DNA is TGCAGTGCTAGTTCCAGAAAGAACACTGAAGCTTTCTTT.

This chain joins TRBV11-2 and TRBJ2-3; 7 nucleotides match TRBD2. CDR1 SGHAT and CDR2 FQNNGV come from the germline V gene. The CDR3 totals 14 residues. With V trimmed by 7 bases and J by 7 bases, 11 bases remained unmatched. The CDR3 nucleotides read TGTGCCAGCAAGACCGGGGGGAGCAGGAATACGCAGTATTTT. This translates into CASKTGGSRNTQYF.

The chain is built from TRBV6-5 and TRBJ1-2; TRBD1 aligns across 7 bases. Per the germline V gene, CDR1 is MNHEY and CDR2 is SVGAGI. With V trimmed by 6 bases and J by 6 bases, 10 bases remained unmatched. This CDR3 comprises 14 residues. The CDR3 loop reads CASSSPGQWDGYTF. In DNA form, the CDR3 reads TGTGCCAGCAGCTCCCCGGGACAGTGGGATGGCTACACCTTC.

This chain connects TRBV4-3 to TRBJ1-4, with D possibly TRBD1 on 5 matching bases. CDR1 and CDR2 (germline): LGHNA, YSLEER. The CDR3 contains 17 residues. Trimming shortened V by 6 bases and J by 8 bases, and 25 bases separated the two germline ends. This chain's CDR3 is CASSQHLLQGAREKLFF. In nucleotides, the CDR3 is TGCGCCAGCAGTCAACATCTACTGCAGGGCGCTCGGGAAAAACTGTTTTTT.

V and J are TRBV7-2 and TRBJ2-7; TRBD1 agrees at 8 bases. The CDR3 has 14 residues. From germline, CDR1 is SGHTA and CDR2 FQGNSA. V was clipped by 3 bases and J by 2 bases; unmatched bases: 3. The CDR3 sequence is CASSLNRGAYEQYF. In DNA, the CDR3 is TGTGCCAGCAGCTTGAACAGGGGGGCCTACGAGCAGTACTTC.

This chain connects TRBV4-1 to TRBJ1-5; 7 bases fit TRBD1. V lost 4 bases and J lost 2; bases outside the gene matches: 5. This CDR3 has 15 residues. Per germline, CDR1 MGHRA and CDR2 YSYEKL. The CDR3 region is CASSLDRVGNQPQHF. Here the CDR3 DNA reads TGCGCCAGCAGCCTCGACAGGGTTGGCAATCAGCCCCAGCATTTT.

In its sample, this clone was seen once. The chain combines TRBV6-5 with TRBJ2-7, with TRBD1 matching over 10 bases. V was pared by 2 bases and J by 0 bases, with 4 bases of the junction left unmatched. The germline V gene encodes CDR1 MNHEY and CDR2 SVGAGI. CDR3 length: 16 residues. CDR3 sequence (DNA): TGTGCCAGCAGTTACGGACAGGGGGTTAACTCCTACGAGCAGTACTTC. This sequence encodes CASSYGQGVNSYEQYF.

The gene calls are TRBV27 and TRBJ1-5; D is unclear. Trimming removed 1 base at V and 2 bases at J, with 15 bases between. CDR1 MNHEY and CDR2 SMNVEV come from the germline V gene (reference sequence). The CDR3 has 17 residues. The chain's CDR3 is CASSLWSGAKRNQPQHF. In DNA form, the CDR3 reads TGTGCCAGCAGTTTATGGTCAGGCGCCAAGCGCAATCAGCCCCAGCATTTT.